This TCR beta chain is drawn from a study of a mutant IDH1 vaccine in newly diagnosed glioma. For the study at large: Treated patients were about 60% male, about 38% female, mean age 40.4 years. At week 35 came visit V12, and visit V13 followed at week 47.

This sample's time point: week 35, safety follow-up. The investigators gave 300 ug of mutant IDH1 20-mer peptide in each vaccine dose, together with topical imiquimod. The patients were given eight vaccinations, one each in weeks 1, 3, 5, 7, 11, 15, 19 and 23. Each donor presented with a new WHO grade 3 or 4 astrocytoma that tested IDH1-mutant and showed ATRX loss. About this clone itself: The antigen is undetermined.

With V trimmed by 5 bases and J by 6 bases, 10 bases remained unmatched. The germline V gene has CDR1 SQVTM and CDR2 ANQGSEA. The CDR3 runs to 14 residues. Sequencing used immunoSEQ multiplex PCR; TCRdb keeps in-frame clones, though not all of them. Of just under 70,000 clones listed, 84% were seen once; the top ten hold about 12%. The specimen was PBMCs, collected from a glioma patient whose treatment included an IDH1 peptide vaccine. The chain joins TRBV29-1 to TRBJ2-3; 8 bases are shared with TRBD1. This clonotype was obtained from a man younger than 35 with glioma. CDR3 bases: TGCAGCGTTCTCCGGGACAGGAGGTTTGATACGCAGTATTTT. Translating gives CSVLRDRRFDTQYF.